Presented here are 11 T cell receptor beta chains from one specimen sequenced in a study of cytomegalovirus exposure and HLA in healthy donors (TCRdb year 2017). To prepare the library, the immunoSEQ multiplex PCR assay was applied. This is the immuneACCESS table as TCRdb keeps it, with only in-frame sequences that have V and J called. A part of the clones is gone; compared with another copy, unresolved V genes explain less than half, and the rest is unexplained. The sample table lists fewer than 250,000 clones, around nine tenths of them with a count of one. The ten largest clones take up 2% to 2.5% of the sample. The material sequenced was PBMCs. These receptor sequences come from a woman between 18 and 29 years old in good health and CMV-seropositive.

The CDR3 loop reads CASSGGRDQPQHF. The CDR3 DNA sequence: TGTGCCAGCAGCGGGGGGCGAGATCAGCCCCAGCATTTT. The chain has TRBV28 and TRBJ1-5; D may be TRBD1 (6 bases). Per germline, CDR1 MDHEN and CDR2 SYDVKM. CDR3 length: 13 residues. The V gene lost 6 bases and the J gene lost 5 bases, with 11 bases spanning the gap. Supplemented by reference TRBV28 and TRBJ1-5, the full variable domain reads DVKVTQSSRYLVKRTGEKVFLECVQDMDHENMFWYRQDPGLGLRLIYFSYDVKMKEKGDIPEGYSVSREKKERFSLILESASTNQTSMYLCASSGGRDQPQHFGDGTRLSIL.

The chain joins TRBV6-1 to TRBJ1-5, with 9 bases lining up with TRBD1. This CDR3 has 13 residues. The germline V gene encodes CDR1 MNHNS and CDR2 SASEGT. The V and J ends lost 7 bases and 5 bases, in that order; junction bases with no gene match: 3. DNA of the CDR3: TGTGCCAGCACCACAGGGGGCCATCAGCCCCAGCATTTT. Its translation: CASTTGGHQPQHF.

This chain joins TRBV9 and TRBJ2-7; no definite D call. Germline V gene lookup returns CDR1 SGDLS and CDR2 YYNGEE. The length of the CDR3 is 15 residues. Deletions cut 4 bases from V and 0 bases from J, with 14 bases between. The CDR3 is CASSPSGGNSYEQYF. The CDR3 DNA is TGTGCCAGCAGCCCTAGTGGCGGAAACTCCTACGAGCAGTACTTC. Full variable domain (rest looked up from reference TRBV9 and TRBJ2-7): DSGVTQTPKHLITATGQRVTLRCSPRSGDLSVYWYQQSLDQGLQFLIQYYNGEERAKGNILERFSAQQFPDLHSELNLSSLELGDSALYFCASSPSGGNSYEQYFGPGTRLTVT.

The CDR3, as DNA: TGTGCCAGTAAGACAGGGTTAAACACCGGGGAGCTGTTTTTT. It is translated as CASKTGLNTGELFF. This rearrangement joins TRBV19 to TRBJ2-2; 7 bases match TRBD1. The CDR3 is 14 amino acids. CDR1 LNHDA and CDR2 SQIVND come from the germline V gene (reference sequence). V lost 7 bases, J lost 2 bases, and 4 bases stayed unmatched.

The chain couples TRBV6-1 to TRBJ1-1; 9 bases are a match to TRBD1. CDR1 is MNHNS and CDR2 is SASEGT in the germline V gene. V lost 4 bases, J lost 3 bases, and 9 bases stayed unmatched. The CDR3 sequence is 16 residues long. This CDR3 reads CASSGYRGRVDTEAFF. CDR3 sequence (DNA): TGTGCCAGCAGTGGATACAGGGGGCGGGTCGACACTGAAGCTTTCTTT.

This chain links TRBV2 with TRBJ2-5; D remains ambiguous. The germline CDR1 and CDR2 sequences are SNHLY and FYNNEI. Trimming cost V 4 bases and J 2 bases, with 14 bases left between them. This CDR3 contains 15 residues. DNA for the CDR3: TGTGCCAGCAGTGTTGCAGCGAACCCTCAAGAGACCCAGTACTTC. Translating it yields CASSVAANPQETQYF.

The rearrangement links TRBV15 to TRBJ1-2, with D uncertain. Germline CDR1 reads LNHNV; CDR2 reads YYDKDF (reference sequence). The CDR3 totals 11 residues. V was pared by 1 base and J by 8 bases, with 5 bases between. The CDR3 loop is CATSRGEGYTF. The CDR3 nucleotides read TGTGCCACCAGCAGAGGGGAGGGCTACACCTTC. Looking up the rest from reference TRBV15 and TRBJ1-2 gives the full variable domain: DAMVIQNPRYQVTQFGKPVTLSCSQTLNHNVMYWYQQKSSQAPKLLFHYYDKDFNNEADTPDNFQSRRPNTSFCFLDIRSPGLGDTAMYLCATSRGEGYTFGSGTRLTVV.

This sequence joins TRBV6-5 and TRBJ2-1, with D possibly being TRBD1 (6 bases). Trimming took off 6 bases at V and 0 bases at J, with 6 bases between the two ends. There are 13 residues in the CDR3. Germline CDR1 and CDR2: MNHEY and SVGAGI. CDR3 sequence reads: CASRQGSYNEQFF. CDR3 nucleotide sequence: TGTGCCAGCAGACAGGGCTCCTACAATGAGCAGTTCTTC.

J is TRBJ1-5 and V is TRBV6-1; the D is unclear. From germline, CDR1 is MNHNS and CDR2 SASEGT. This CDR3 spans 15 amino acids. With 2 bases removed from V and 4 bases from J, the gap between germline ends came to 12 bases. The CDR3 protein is CASSEQVGGNQPQHF. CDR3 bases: TGTGCCAGCAGTGAACAGGTAGGAGGGAATCAGCCCCAGCATTTT.

This CDR3 reads CASSVYPGQGSYGYTF. The CDR3 region has the DNA TGCGCCAGCAGCGTCTATCCGGGACAGGGGTCCTATGGCTACACCTTC. V gene TRBV5-1 combines with J gene TRBJ1-2, with TRBD1 identical over 10 bases. The length of the CDR3 is 16 residues. V gave up 4 bases and J gave up 4 bases; unmatched junction bases: 10. The germline V gene encodes CDR1 SGHRS and CDR2 YFSETQ.

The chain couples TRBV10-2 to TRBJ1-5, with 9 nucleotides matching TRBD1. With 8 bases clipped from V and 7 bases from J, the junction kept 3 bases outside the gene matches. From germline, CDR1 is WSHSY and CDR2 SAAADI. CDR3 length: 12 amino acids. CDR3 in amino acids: CASGQGSQPQHF. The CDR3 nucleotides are TGCGCCAGCGGACAGGGGAGCCAGCCCCAGCATTTT.